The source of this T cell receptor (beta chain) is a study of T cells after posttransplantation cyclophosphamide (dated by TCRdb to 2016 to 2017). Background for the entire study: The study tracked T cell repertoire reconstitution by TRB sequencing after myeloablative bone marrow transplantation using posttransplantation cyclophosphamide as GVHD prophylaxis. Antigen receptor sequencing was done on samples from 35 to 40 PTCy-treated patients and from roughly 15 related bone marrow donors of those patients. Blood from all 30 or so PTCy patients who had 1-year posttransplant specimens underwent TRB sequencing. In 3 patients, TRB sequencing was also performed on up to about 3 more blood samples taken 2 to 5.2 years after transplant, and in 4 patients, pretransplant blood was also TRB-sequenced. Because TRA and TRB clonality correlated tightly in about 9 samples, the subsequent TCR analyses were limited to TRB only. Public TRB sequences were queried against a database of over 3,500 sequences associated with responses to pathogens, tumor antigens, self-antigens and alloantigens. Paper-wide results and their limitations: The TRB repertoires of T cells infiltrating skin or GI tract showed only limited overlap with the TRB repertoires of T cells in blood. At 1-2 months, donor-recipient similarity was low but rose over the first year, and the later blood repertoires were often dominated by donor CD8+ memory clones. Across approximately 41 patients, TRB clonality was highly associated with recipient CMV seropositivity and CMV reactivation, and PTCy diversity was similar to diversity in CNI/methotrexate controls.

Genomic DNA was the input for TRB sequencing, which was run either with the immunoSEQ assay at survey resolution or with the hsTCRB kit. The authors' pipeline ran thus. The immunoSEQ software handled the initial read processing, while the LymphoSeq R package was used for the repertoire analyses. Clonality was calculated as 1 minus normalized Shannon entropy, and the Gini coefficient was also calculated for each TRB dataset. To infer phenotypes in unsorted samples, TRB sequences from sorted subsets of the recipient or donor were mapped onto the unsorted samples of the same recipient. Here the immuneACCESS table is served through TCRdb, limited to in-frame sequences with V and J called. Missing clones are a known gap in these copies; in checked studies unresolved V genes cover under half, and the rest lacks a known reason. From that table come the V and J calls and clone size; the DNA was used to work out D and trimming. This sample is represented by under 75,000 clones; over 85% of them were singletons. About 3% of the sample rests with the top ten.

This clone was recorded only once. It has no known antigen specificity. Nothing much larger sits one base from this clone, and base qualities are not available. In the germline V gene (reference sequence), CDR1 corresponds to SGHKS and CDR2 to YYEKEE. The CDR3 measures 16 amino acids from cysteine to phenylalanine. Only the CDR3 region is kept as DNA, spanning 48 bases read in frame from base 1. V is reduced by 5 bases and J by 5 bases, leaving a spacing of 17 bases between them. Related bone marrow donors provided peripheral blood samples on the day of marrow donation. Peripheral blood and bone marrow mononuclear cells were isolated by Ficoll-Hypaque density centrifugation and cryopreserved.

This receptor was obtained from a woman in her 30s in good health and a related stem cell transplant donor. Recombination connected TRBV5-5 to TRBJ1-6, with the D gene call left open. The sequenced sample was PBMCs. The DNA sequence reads TGTGCCAGCAGTCCCCCTGGTTGGCCCAATAATTCACCCCTCCACTTT. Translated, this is CASSPPGWPNNSPLHF. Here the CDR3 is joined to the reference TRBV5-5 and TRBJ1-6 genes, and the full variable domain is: DAGVTQSPTHLIKTRGQQVTLRCSPISGHKSVSWYQQVLGQGPQFIFQYYEKEERGRGNFPDRFSARQFPNYSSELNVNALLLGDSALYLCASSPPGWPNNSPLHFGNGTRLTVT.